This T cell receptor beta chain was observed in a study of vaccination effects on CD4 cells after COVID-19. Whole-study findings and limits: Marked clonal contraction was seen late after vaccination (in both infection- and vaccine-induced clones).

Using viral peptide pools, the ViraFEST assay grew out antigen-specific CD4+ T cells prior to sequencing. Cultured cells yielded isolated CD4+ T cells after 10 days. Participants were vaccinated with two doses of either the BNT162b2 or mRNA-1273 vaccine. Absence of prior SARS-CoV-2 infection characterized the vaccine recipients, who showed negative nucleocapsid antibodies. Supplemented with around 9.6 IU/ml IL-2 and 9.5 to 10 ug/ml peptides, approximately 2 million PBMC per well were kept in culture. Method: immunoSEQ multiplex PCR; TCRdb's copy keeps in-frame clones and lacks some. The table has around 25,000 clones, 75% to 80% seen once. With regard to this clone: No antigen is known for it.

Germline V lookup: CDR1 SGDLS, CDR2 YYNGEE. V lost 4 bases and J lost 7; bases outside the gene matches: 10. The CDR3 totals 16 residues. The sequences come from CD4+ T cells from PBMCs cultured with SARS-CoV-2 spike peptides, collected after COVID-19 vaccination. The receptor's source is a human donor who received a COVID-19 vaccine. Some clones in this sample may be carry-over from other donors' samples. The gene calls are TRBV9 and TRBJ2-1; the match to TRBD2 covers 11 bases. CDR3 DNA: TGTGCCAGCAGCCCGATTAGCGGGGGGGGAAATAATGAGCAGTTCTTC. Its protein product is CASSPISGGGNNEQFF.